Following are 27 T cell receptor beta chains from one sample sequenced in a study of spatial heterogeneity in lung cancer. Points from the study as a whole: The number of expanded tumor alpha and beta chains correlated with mutation number.

Time point: sample taken at primary tumor resection. TCRdb re-called the 5' RACE reads with MiXCR, one entry per CDR3 protein. Altogether around 8,800 distinct CDR3 sequences are present, under 9% being singletons, with the ten largest covering 8.5% to 9.5%. For these receptors, no antigen is known. The sequencing here drew on lung tumor tissue, taken at surgery. The origin of the receptors is a male donor with early-stage non-small cell lung cancer.

The chain couples TRBV29-1 to TRBJ2-7, with 8 bases identical to TRBD2. Germline CDR1 reads SQVTM; CDR2 reads ANQGSEA. The CDR3 extends over 13 amino acids. The V and J ends lost 6 bases and 0 bases, in that order; junction bases with no gene match: 4. In DNA, the CDR3 is TGCAGCGTCGAGAGCGGGAGCTCCTACGAGCAGTACTTC. This codes for CSVESGSSYEQYF.

This clonotype was recorded a few times. This chain connects TRBV28 to TRBJ2-7; D gene unclear. Trimming removed 5 bases at V and 3 bases at J, with 11 bases between. From germline, CDR1 is MDHEN and CDR2 SYDVKM. This CDR3 is 13 amino acids long. The CDR3 reads CASSLPSRYEQYF. CDR3 coding DNA: TGTGCCAGCAGTCTCCCCTCTCGCTACGAGCAGTACTTC.

There are many counts of this clonotype. The chain couples TRBV11-2 to TRBJ1-5, with TRBD1 matching over 9 bases. The germline gives CDR1 SGHAT, CDR2 FQNNGV. The CDR3 has 17 amino acids. V was pared by 4 bases and J by 1 base, with 8 bases of the junction left unmatched. The CDR3 here is CASSSPGTGMSNQPQHF. In nucleotides, the CDR3 is TGTGCCAGCAGCTCTCCCGGGACAGGGATGAGCAATCAGCCCCAGCATTTT.

This clonotype has a count of ten or more. The chain links TRBV3-1 to TRBJ1-5; the D gene is possibly TRBD1 (5 bases). The germline V and J ends were trimmed by 1 base and 4 bases, with 11 bases remaining between them. CDR1 and CDR2 from the germline V gene are LGHDT and YNNKEL (reference sequence). The CDR3 consists of 15 residues. Here the CDR3 reads CASSQGDGHNQPQHF. DNA for the CDR3: TGTGCCAGCAGCCAAGGGGACGGGCATAATCAGCCCCAGCATTTT.

This clonotype is medium-sized. The CDR3 is CSATGLARSSYEQYF. In nucleotides, the CDR3 is TGCAGTGCTACTGGACTAGCGAGAAGCTCCTACGAGCAGTACTTC. This chain connects TRBV20-1 to TRBJ2-7, with 9 bases aligning to TRBD2. The V segment lost 4 bases and the J segment 0 bases; nucleotides outside the gene matches: 7. Germline CDR1 reads DFQATT; CDR2 reads SNEGSKA (reference sequence). The CDR3 has 15 residues.

This clonotype is large in the sample. The V gene is TRBV18, the J gene TRBJ2-1; 7 bases fit TRBD1. With V trimmed by 5 bases and J by 4 bases, 5 bases remained unmatched. Germline CDR1 reads KGHSH; CDR2 reads LQKENI. The CDR3 is made up of 14 amino acids. The CDR3: CASSETGYYNEQFF. CDR3 coding DNA: TGTGCCAGCTCAGAGACAGGGTATTACAATGAGCAGTTCTTC.

This clonotype was counted at least ten times. The chain uses TRBV11-2 and TRBJ2-1, with D possibly being TRBD2 (6 bases). Between the trimmed V and J ends, which lost 3 bases and 4 bases, there was a span of 13 bases. The CDR3 extends over 15 amino acids. Germline loops: CDR1 SGHAT, CDR2 FQNNGV. DNA of the CDR3: TGTGCCAGCAGCTTTGGGGCGGGATTATACAATGAGCAGTTCTTC. It encodes CASSFGAGLYNEQFF.

The chain has TRBV7-2 and TRBJ2-1, with a weak D call TRBD2 (6 bases). V was cut by 5 bases and J by 2 bases, with 19 bases left in between. This CDR3 region has 17 residues. Germline V lookup: CDR1 SGHTA, CDR2 FQGNSA. CDR3 region: CASSPPGIRRAYNEQFF. DNA for the CDR3: TGTGCCAGCAGCCCCCCCGGCATTAGGAGGGCCTACAATGAGCAGTTCTTC.

This clonotype is judged medium-sized. The chain couples TRBV6-5 to TRBJ2-1; 8 nucleotides agree with TRBD1. The germline V gene has CDR1 MNHEY and CDR2 SVGAGI. Trimming removed 6 bases from V and 8 bases from J; junction bases left unmatched: 9. The CDR3 spans 14 residues. For the CDR3, the DNA is TGTGCCAGCAGAGCCGGGACAGGCCGGCATGAGCAGTTCTTC. Translating gives CASRAGTGRHEQFF.

This clonotype qualifies as medium-sized (0.01 to 0.1%). This rearrangement joins TRBV5-5 to TRBJ1-4; D not certain. V was cut by 1 base and J by 5 bases, with 15 bases left in between. The CDR3 length is 16 residues. Per germline, CDR1 SGHKS and CDR2 YYEKEE (reference sequence). The DNA for the CDR3 is TGTGCCAGCAGCTTGACTGGGAGGATGCTGAATGAAAAACTGTTTTTT. Encoded protein: CASSLTGRMLNEKLFF.

This clonotype was recorded at least ten times. The chain employs TRBV20-1 and TRBJ1-2, with TRBD1 matching over 7 bases. J gave up 6 bases and V 0 bases, and 4 bases lay outside the gene matches. The germline V gene has CDR1 DFQATT and CDR2 SNEGSKA (reference sequence). CDR3 length: 13 residues. Here the CDR3 DNA reads TGCAGTGCTAGAGATCAGGGGACAGATGGCTACACCTTC. It yields the protein CSARDQGTDGYTF.

Within the sample, this clonotype is medium-sized. The chain links TRBV9 to TRBJ1-2, with 8 positions matching TRBD1. Germline CDR1 reads SGDLS; CDR2 reads YYNGEE. V shed 2 bases, J shed 7 bases, and the junction held 10 bases outside the gene matches. The CDR3 is 15 amino acids. The CDR3 reads CASSVGQGSLGGYTF. CDR3 in DNA: TGTGCCAGCAGCGTCGGACAGGGATCGTTGGGTGGCTACACCTTC.

By share, this clonotype ranks as medium-sized. The chain employs TRBV6-1 and TRBJ1-5; D not certain. This CDR3 is built from 14 residues. Trimming removed 2 bases from V and 0 bases from J, with 5 bases in between. Germline-derived CDR1 and CDR2 are MNHNS and SASEGT. The CDR3 sequence is CASSERGSNQPQHF. CDR3 sequence (DNA): TGTGCCAGCAGTGAACGGGGTAGCAATCAGCCCCAGCATTTT.

This clonotype was picked up many times. The chain has TRBV6-6 and TRBJ1-5, with TRBD1 matching over 7 bases. CDR3 length: 14 amino acids. Germline V gene sequence: CDR1 MNHNY, CDR2 SVGAGI (reference sequence). The junction had 5 bases not matched to a gene; V was cut back by 6 bases and J by 3 bases. CDR3 nucleotides: TGTGCCAGCAGCCCACAGGGGTTCAATCAGCCCCAGCATTTT. Protein product: CASSPQGFNQPQHF.

This clonotype appeared many times. V usage is TRBV2 and J usage is TRBJ2-7; 11 bases fit TRBD1. The CDR3 length is 14 residues. Per germline, CDR1 SNHLY and CDR2 FYNNEI. V lost 8 bases to trimming and J lost 3 bases; unmatched junction nucleotides: 6. CDR3 nucleotide sequence: TGTGCCAGCGCGCCGGGACAGGGGGTCTACGAGCAGTACTTC. Its translation is CASAPGQGVYEQYF.

This clonotype was found many times. J is TRBJ1-5 and V is TRBV7-8; D is ambiguous. V lost 1 base, J lost 5 bases, and 3 bases lay in between. Germline CDR1 is SGHVS and CDR2 is FQNEAQ. The CDR3 is 12 amino acids. DNA for the CDR3: TGTGCCAGCAGCTTAGTTTATCAGCCCCAGCATTTT. Translated, it gives CASSLVYQPQHF.

This clonotype is labeled as medium-sized. The chain has TRBV5-8 and TRBJ2-2; TRBD2 agrees at 7 bases. The V and J ends lost 8 bases and 0 bases, in that order; junction bases with no gene match: 7. Germline CDR1 reads SGHTS; CDR2 reads YDEGEE. The CDR3 is made up of 15 amino acids. CDR3 region: CARPREVANTGELFF. In DNA, the CDR3 is TGTGCCAGGCCCCGGGAGGTAGCGAACACCGGGGAGCTGTTTTTT.

This clonotype was seen repeatedly, ten times or more. This chain connects TRBV5-1 to TRBJ2-4; 11 nucleotides match TRBD2. CDR1 is SGHRS, CDR2 YFSETQ, per germline. The ends lost 4 bases at V and 0 bases at J; junction bases unmatched: 18. CDR3 length: 21 residues. CDR3 region: CASSHPGLADLAALAKNIQYF. CDR3 DNA: TGCGCCAGCAGCCATCCGGGACTAGCGGATTTAGCCGCTCTAGCCAAAAACATTCAGTACTTC.

This clonotype appeared many times. The chain is built from TRBV19 and TRBJ2-3, with D perhaps TRBD2 (7 bases). Germline loops: CDR1 LNHDA, CDR2 SQIVND (reference sequence). Trimming pared 4 bases from V and 4 bases from J, leaving 15 bases between. The CDR3 is 15 amino acids. CDR3 nucleotide sequence: TGTGCCAGTAGTAGCGGCGGGGGCAGCGCAGATACGCAGTATTTT. Protein product: CASSSGGGSADTQYF.

This clonotype was picked up many times. The chain links TRBV7-9 to TRBJ1-2; D is undetermined. V gave up 3 bases and J gave up 9 bases, with 14 bases separating them. Germline-derived CDR1 and CDR2 are SEHNR and FQNEAQ (reference sequence). The CDR3 is 13 residues long. CDR3 nucleotides: TGTGCCAGCAGCTTGGACCAAGAGACCAGCTACACCTTC. It translates to CASSLDQETSYTF.

In its sample, this clonotype is medium-sized. This sequence joins TRBV7-6 and TRBJ1-4; D is uncertain. Germline V gene data show CDR1 as SGHVS and CDR2 as FNYEAQ. Trimming took off 1 base at V and 17 bases at J, with 14 bases between the two ends. The CDR3 is 12 amino acids. The CDR3 nucleotides are TGTGCCAGCAGCTTAGAGGGCGGCCTCCTCTTTTTT. This sequence encodes CASSLEGGLLFF. Variable domain in full (rest from reference TRBV7-6 and TRBJ1-4): GAGVSQSPRYKVTKRGQDVALRCDPISGHVSLYWYRQALGQGPEFLTYFNYEAQQDKSGLPNDRFSAERPEGSISTLTIQRTEQRDSAMYRCASSLEGGLLFFGSGTQLSVL.

Ten or more counts support this clonotype. The chain uses TRBV30 and TRBJ1-2, with 10 bases lining up with TRBD1. The CDR3 covers 16 residues. Germline V gives CDR1 GTSNPN, CDR2 SVGIG (reference sequence). The V and J ends lost 2 bases and 3 bases, in that order; junction bases with no gene match: 9. CDR3 nucleotide sequence: TGTGCCTGGAGTACGACAGGGGGCTCCATAGACTATGGCTACACCTTC. Translated: CAWSTTGGSIDYGYTF.

The sample holds a few counts of this clonotype. Since a much larger clone is just one base distant, this may be a read error. In DNA, the CDR3 is TGCGCCAGCAGCCACACTCAGGAGGGGTCGCACAATGAGCAGTTCTTC. Translation: CASSHTQEGSHNEQFF. V and J are TRBV4-1 and TRBJ2-1, with TRBD2 as a possible D gene (6 bases). Trimming left V 3 bases short and J 5 bases short, with 17 bases between. Germline lookup yields CDR1 MGHRA and CDR2 YSYEKL. The CDR3 runs 16 residues.

This clonotype showed up many times. The chain combines TRBV2 with TRBJ2-2; D remains ambiguous. CDR1 and CDR2 from the germline V gene are SNHLY and FYNNEI. Trimming cost V 2 bases and J 5 bases, with 9 bases left between them. There are 14 residues in the CDR3. Written as DNA, the CDR3 is TGTGCCAGCAGTGAAATGGCGGAAACCGGGGAGCTGTTTTTT. Its protein is CASSEMAETGELFF.

V and J are TRBV20-1 and TRBJ2-7; TRBD2 matches 7 bases. The CDR3 has 16 amino acids. The germline CDR1 and CDR2 sequences are DFQATT and SNEGSKA (reference sequence). The V segment lost 6 bases and the J segment 2 bases; nucleotides outside the gene matches: 16. DNA for the CDR3: TGCAGTGCACGACAGACCGGGGGGTTCCAGCCCTACGAGCAGTACTTC. It yields the protein CSARQTGGFQPYEQYF.

This clonotype is large by share. The chain joins TRBV29-1 to TRBJ2-1; 14 bases are a match to TRBD2. The germline CDR1 and CDR2 sequences are SQVTM and ANQGSEA. The V and J ends lost 7 bases and 7 bases, in that order; junction bases with no gene match: 6. The CDR3 runs to 14 residues. CDR3 bases: TGCAGCGCCTGGACTAGCGGGAGGAGGAATGAGCAGTTCTTC. This codes for CSAWTSGRRNEQFF.

The rearrangement joins TRBV5-4 to TRBJ2-1, with D unclear. The CDR3 consists of 15 residues. The V gene lost 0 bases and the J gene lost 6 bases, with 13 bases spanning the gap. In germline, CDR1 is SGHNT, CDR2 YYREEE (reference sequence). DNA for the CDR3: TGTGCCAGCAGCTTGGACATGAAGAACCTCAATGAGCAGTTCTTC. This sequence encodes CASSLDMKNLNEQFF.